This passage covers 8 T cell receptor beta chains from one sample sequenced in a study of T cell clonality in common variable immunodeficiency. The method was immunoSEQ multiplex PCR; TCRdb's version includes in-frame clones alone and lacks a portion of them. The sample holds tens of thousands of clones, and no clone turns up only once. The sequencing sample was made of peripheral blood mononuclear cells. The receptors originated from a person between 18 and 75 years old in good health.

This clone was recorded many times. The CDR3 end lies 3 residues beyond the end of the read and is filled in from the germline J gene. This chain uses TRBV20-1 with TRBJ2-1, with D unresolved. V dropped 4 bases and J dropped 0 bases, with 10 bases sitting between them. The CDR3 totals 14 residues. Germline lookup yields CDR1 DFQATT and CDR2 SNEGSKA (reference sequence). Partial CDR3 DNA: TGCAGTGCTATCGGTCTAAGCTCCTACAATGAG. It codes for CSAIGLSSYNE. The entire CDR3 protein reads CSAIGLSSYNEQFF.

This clone was counted ten times or more. Read sequence stops 3 residues before the CDR3 end, and the germline J gene provides the missing end. The chain joins TRBV19 to TRBJ2-2; D is possibly TRBD1 (5 bases). V shed 8 bases and J shed 4 bases, with 17 bases lying between them. The CDR3 has 15 amino acids. Per germline, CDR1 LNHDA and CDR2 SQIVND (reference sequence). This CDR3 is CASQMEGVITGELFF. Partial CDR3 DNA: TGTGCCAGTCAGATGGAAGGGGTCATCACCGGGGAG.

In this sample, this clone turned up many times. Coverage ceases 3 residues before the CDR3 finishes, and the germline J gene fills in the end. This chain uses TRBV5-1 with TRBJ2-2, with D possibly matching TRBD1 (5 bases). The CDR3 sequence is 15 residues long. Trimming took 3 bases from V and 0 from J, leaving 9 bases between them. In germline, CDR1 is SGHRS, CDR2 YFSETQ. This CDR3 reads CASSWAGTNTGELFF. Partial CDR3 DNA: TGCGCCAGCAGCTGGGCAGGGACGAACACCGGGGAG. Full variable domain (rest looked up from reference TRBV5-1 and TRBJ2-2): KAGVTQTPRYLIKTRGQQVTLSCSPISGHRSVSWYQQTPGQGLQFLFEYFSETQRNKGNFPGRFSGRQFSNSRSEMNVSTLELGDSALYLCASSWAGTNTGELFFGEGSRLTVL.

This clone was recorded many times. Coverage ceases 3 residues before the CDR3 finishes, and the germline J gene fills in the end. The chain links TRBV2 to TRBJ2-7, with D possibly TRBD1 on 6 matching bases. CDR1 and CDR2 from the germline V gene are SNHLY and FYNNEI. V dropped 6 bases and J dropped 5 bases, with 11 bases sitting between them. The CDR3 runs to 12 residues. CDR3 bases read: TGTGCCAGCAGACAGGGTCGGAACGAG. Translation: CASRQGRNE. The CDR3 in full is CASRQGRNEQYF.

This clone was recorded at least ten times. The read terminates 3 residues ahead of where the CDR3 ends, so the germline J gene completes it. The gene calls are TRBV18 and TRBJ1-3; D uncertain. Germline V gives CDR1 KGHSH, CDR2 LQKENI. The CDR3 is 18 residues long. Trimming left V 3 bases short and J 0 bases short, with 18 bases between. The DNA read from the CDR3 is TGTGCCAGCTCACCGATTTCTGAGGGTGTATTCTCTGGAAACACC. This translates into CASSPISEGVFSGNT. The whole CDR3 region reads CASSPISEGVFSGNTIYF.

This clone was detected many times. Sequencing ends 3 residues short of the CDR3 end; the germline J gene provides the rest. Other DNA sequences in this specimen translate into the identical CDR3. The chain recombines TRBV20-1 with TRBJ2-7; TRBD2 is a possible D gene (5 bases). Germline V lookup: CDR1 DFQATT, CDR2 SNEGSKA (reference sequence). V lost 6 bases to trimming and J lost 2 bases, with 20 bases between them. This CDR3 contains 15 residues. The sequenced CDR3 bases are TGCAGTGCAAACGGAGATCTAGCAGCTACCTACGAG. Protein product: CSANGDLAATYE. The whole CDR3 sequence reads CSANGDLAATYEQYF.

This clone occurred many times. The read ends 3 residues before the CDR3 terminus; that terminus is restored from the germline J gene. This chain joins TRBV5-5 and TRBJ1-5; D is unresolved. The V end was cut by 0 bases, the J end by 9 bases, with 16 bases between. CDR3 length: 15 amino acids. Germline CDR1 is SGHKS and CDR2 is YYEKEE (reference sequence). The CDR3 bases that were read are TGTGCCAGCAGCTTGGCCCCTCTTGAATTCGGGCCC. Its protein is CASSLAPLEFGP. Given in full, the CDR3 is CASSLAPLEFGPQHF.

This clone occurred many times. The read terminates 3 residues ahead of where the CDR3 ends, so the germline J gene completes it. V usage is TRBV14 and J usage is TRBJ2-4, with D possibly being TRBD1 (5 bases). Germline lookup yields CDR1 SGHDN and CDR2 FVKESK. The CDR3 is made up of 15 amino acids. The CDR3: CASSDDSSPASIQYF. Incomplete CDR3 DNA: TGTGCCAGCAGCGATGACAGTTCCCCGGCTAGTATT.